The clone carrying this T cell receptor (beta chain) was recorded a few times. Its antigen is undetermined. After 5'RACE with constant-segment primers, TCR alpha and TCR beta cDNA libraries carrying sample barcodes and UMIs were obtained. TCRdb called the 5' RACE reads again in MiXCR, with one record for every CDR3 protein. This table holds around 300,000 distinct CDR3 sequences, roughly 18% found once. This specimen belongs to a study of T-cell memory formation after mild COVID-19. Study-wide results and limits: Clones that contracted from day 15 to 85 were balanced CD4/CD8, while later expanders leaned CD4+. Researchers report contracting CD4+ clones mostly in CM and EM, with CD8+ clones in EMRA.

Input material: PBMCs or a T cell subset sorted from them (not recorded which). This TCR was recovered from a man younger than 35 who had mild COVID-19 (a few samples of this study predate the infection). Cell type and time point are not known.

CDR3 loop: CASSLWVNTDTQYF. The DNA for the CDR3 is TGTGCCAGCAGTTTATGGGTAAACACAGATACGCAGTATTTT. The gene calls are TRBV28 and TRBJ2-3, with D unclear. Trimming stripped 0 bases from V and 2 bases from J, with 6 bases between. The V gene's germline CDR1 is MDHEN and CDR2 SYDVKM. The CDR3 consists of 14 residues.